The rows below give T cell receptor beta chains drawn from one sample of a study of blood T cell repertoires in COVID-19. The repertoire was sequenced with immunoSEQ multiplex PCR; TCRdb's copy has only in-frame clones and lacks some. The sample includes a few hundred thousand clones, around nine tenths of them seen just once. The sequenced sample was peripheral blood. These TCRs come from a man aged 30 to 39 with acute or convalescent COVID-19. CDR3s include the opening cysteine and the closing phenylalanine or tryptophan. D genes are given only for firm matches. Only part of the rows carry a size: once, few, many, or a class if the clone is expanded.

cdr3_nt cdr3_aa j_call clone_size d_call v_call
TGTGCCAGCAGCCAAGCCCCCCAGGGGTACACTGAAGCTTTCTTT CASSQAPQGYTEAFF TRBJ1-1 . . TRBV3-1/TRBV3-2
TGTGCCATCAGTCAATTCGAACAGGGTTACACTGAAGCTTTCTTT CAISQFEQGYTEAFF TRBJ1-1 . . TRBV10-3
TGTGCCAGCAGCCCTGGGGGGGGCACTGAAGCTTTCTTT CASSPGGGTEAFF TRBJ1-1 . . TRBV4-2
TGTGCCAGCAGCTTAGTCAGAACCAACACTGAAGCTTTCTTT CASSLVRTNTEAFF TRBJ1-1 few . TRBV7-9
TGTGCCAGTCGAGGGCCAGCGAACACCGGGGAGCTGTTTTTT CASRGPANTGELFF TRBJ2-2 . . TRBV7-6
TGTGCCAGCAGTGCCGACAGGGGGCGCAACACCGGGGAGCTGTTTTTT CASSADRGRNTGELFF TRBJ2-2 . TRBD1 TRBV6-1
TGTGCCTGGAGGCTCCCGGGAAATAACTACGAGCAGTACTTC CAWRLPGNNYEQYF TRBJ2-7 few . TRBV30
TGTGCCTGGAGTTTACTAGCGGGCCGAACTCATCTATTCTTC CAWSLLAGRTHLFF TRBJ2-1 . TRBD2 TRBV30
TGTGCCACCAGCAGCCAAGGGGATGGCTACACCTTC CATSSQGDGYTF TRBJ1-2 . . TRBV15
TGTGCCAGCAGGATGAGACAGGGGGCTGCGGATAACTATGGCTACACCTTC CASRMRQGAADNYGYTF TRBJ1-2 . TRBD1 TRBV27
TGTGCCAGCAGTCCCTCGGGGAGCGGGAGGCAAAATGAGCAGTTCTTC CASSPSGSGRQNEQFF TRBJ2-1 . TRBD2 TRBV27
TGCGCCAGCAGCCAGGGGATCCGAGGCTACACCTTC CASSQGIRGYTF TRBJ1-2 . . TRBV5-1
TGCGCCAGCAGCCGGGGGACAGGGAGTGAAGCTTTCTTT CASSRGTGSEAFF TRBJ1-1 . TRBD1 TRBV5-1
TGTGCCAGCAGCCCCAACAGTTACTACGAGCAGTACTTC CASSPNSYYEQYF TRBJ2-7 . . TRBV3-1/TRBV3-2
TGTGCCAGCAGCTTCGGGACAGCAACTAATGAAAAACTGTTTTTT CASSFGTATNEKLFF TRBJ1-4 . TRBD1 TRBV7-9
TGTGCCAGCAGTGAAAGGCTAGCGGGGGGGCGTAGGTTTTACAATGAGCAGTTCTTC CASSERLAGGRRFYNEQFF TRBJ2-1 . TRBD2 TRBV6-1
TGTGCCAGCAGCTTAGAACCAGGGTTTGACTATGGCTACACCTTC CASSLEPGFDYGYTF TRBJ1-2 . . TRBV7-2
TGTGCCAGCAGCTTAGCGGGAGGAAGATACAATGAGCAGTTCTTC CASSLAGGRYNEQFF TRBJ2-1 . TRBD2 TRBV11-2
TGCGCCAGCAAGGGACAGTACAATGAGCAGTTCTTC CASKGQYNEQFF TRBJ2-1 . TRBD1 TRBV10-2
TGCGCCAGCACCAGGGAGGAGGGGGCGCTTGGGGAGACCCAGTACTTC CASTREEGALGETQYF TRBJ2-5 few . TRBV5-1
TGCGCCAGCAGCTTGGGCATTGGCGGGGGTGGCTACACCTTC CASSLGIGGGGYTF TRBJ1-2 once . TRBV5-1
TGTGCCAGCAGCTCGACAGCTGGGGGCGTAAACACCGGGGAGCTGTTTTTT CASSSTAGGVNTGELFF TRBJ2-2 . . TRBV7-9
TGTGCCAGCAGTTCCAACCCAGGGGGAGGGAACACTGAAGCTTTCTTT CASSSNPGGGNTEAFF TRBJ1-1 few TRBD1 TRBV28
TGTGCCAGCAGAAAGGACAATATCGCTGAAGCTTTCTTT CASRKDNIAEAFF TRBJ1-1 . . TRBV28
TGTGCTAGCAGCTTAGTCGGGGGATCTTTAGAGACCCAGTACTTC CASSLVGGSLETQYF TRBJ2-5 once . TRBV7-7
TGTGCCAGCAGCTTAGAGGGGCCTCACTATGGCTACACCTTC CASSLEGPHYGYTF TRBJ1-2 . . TRBV7-9
TGTGCCAGCAGCGCAACACCCAGGGGTTATGAGCAGTTCTTC CASSATPRGYEQFF TRBJ2-1 . . TRBV28
TGTGCCAGCAGTCCCGACAGGGGATTGAACACCGGGGAGCTGTTTTTT CASSPDRGLNTGELFF TRBJ2-2 . TRBD1 TRBV27
TGTGCCTGGAGCACCCAGGGGGGAGTAGCCGGGGAGCTGTTTTTT CAWSTQGGVAGELFF TRBJ2-2 . . TRBV30